One and the same sample provided the 28 T cell receptor beta chains below, sequenced in a study of shared clonotypes between healthy human individuals. Generated by immunoSEQ multiplex PCR, the TCRdb table keeps only in-frame clones and is missing some. The table has roughly 1.4 million clones, 98% to 99% seen once. The sample was naive CD4+ T cells sorted from blood. Subset indicated: CD45RA+ positively selected. The receptors were sampled from a man younger than 45 in good health.

The chain couples TRBV7-2 to TRBJ1-4, with a tentative D call TRBD1 (6 bases). Germline assignment: CDR1 SGHTA and CDR2 FQGNSA. V gave up 1 base and J gave up 0 bases, with 12 bases separating them. The CDR3 is made up of 17 amino acids. The CDR3 region has the DNA TGTGCCAGCAGCTTAGGACCGAGGGGGACAACTAATGAAAAACTGTTTTTT. Translating it yields CASSLGPRGTTNEKLFF.

The genes are TRBV28 and TRBJ1-2; no clear D. Germline CDR1 MDHEN, CDR2 SYDVKM. V was shortened by 6 bases and J by 4 bases, with 9 bases between the two germline ends. CDR3 length: 12 residues. CDR3 residues: CASRPGRYGYTF. The CDR3 DNA sequence: TGTGCCAGCAGGCCCGGGCGCTATGGCTACACCTTC.

The CDR3 loop is CASSVRDRALNTEAFF. The CDR3 nucleotides read TGTGCCAGCAGCGTCCGGGACAGAGCGTTGAACACTGAAGCTTTCTTT. The genes are TRBV9 and TRBJ1-1; 7 nucleotides match TRBD1. Losses at the gene ends were 2 bases for V and 0 bases for J; bases not matched to a gene: 7. Germline CDR1 reads SGDLS; CDR2 reads YYNGEE. CDR3 length equals 16 residues.

The chain recombines TRBV5-4 with TRBJ2-7; a possible D gene is TRBD2 (6 bases). The germline V and J ends were trimmed by 0 bases and 6 bases, with 16 bases remaining between them. The CDR3 runs to 15 residues. Per germline, CDR1 SGHNT and CDR2 YYREEE (reference sequence). The CDR3 DNA follows: TGTGCCAGCAGCTTGGACCCCGGGAGAGGCGGCGAGCAGTACTTC. It codes for CASSLDPGRGGEQYF.

With respect to this clone: This CDR3 is also generated by other DNA sequences in the sample. The chain couples TRBV15 to TRBJ2-1; D is uncertain. The CDR3 runs 13 residues. Germline CDR1 reads LNHNV; CDR2 reads YYDKDF (reference sequence). With 0 bases removed from V and 5 bases from J, the gap between germline ends came to 5 bases. CDR3 nucleotides: TGTGCCACCAGCAGAGATCTTAACAATGAGCAGTTCTTC. Translated: CATSRDLNNEQFF.

This chain connects TRBV7-2 to TRBJ1-1, with 7 bases aligning to TRBD1. V dropped 1 base and J dropped 6; count of bases not matched to a gene: 2. The CDR3 consists of 13 residues. Looked up from germline, CDR1 is SGHTA and CDR2 is FQGNSA. In DNA, the CDR3 is TGTGCCAGCAGCTTAGGGCAGGGGGCTGAAGCTTTCTTT. As protein: CASSLGQGAEAFF.

The V gene is TRBV5-4, the J gene TRBJ2-1; 10 bases agree with TRBD2. CDR3 size: 14 residues. CDR1 and CDR2 (germline): SGHNT, YYREEE (reference sequence). The trim removed 0 bases at V and 10 bases at J, leaving 4 bases unmatched. The CDR3 region has the DNA TGTGCCAGCAGCTTGGAGCTAGCGGGAGAGGAGCAGTTCTTC. Amino acid sequence: CASSLELAGEEQFF.

The gene calls are TRBV20-1 and TRBJ2-4; possible D gene TRBD1, 5 bases. V lost 8 bases and J lost 4, with 9 bases in between. CDR1 is DFQATT and CDR2 is SNEGSKA in the germline V gene (reference sequence). The CDR3 runs to 11 residues. CDR3 sequence: CSKTEKNIQYF. CDR3 nucleotides: TGCAGTAAGACAGAGAAAAACATTCAGTACTTC.

The chain's CDR3 is CASSLVATNTGELFF. The DNA of the CDR3 is TGTGCCAGCAGCTTAGTAGCCACGAACACCGGGGAGCTGTTTTTT. This chain connects TRBV7-3 to TRBJ2-2; D ambiguous. The CDR3 has 15 amino acids. Per the germline V gene, CDR1 is SGHTA and CDR2 is FQGTGA. V was shortened by 2 bases and J by 0 bases, with 7 bases between the two germline ends.

In regard to this clone: Its ends do not fully match the called genes, so a read error is possible. V and J are TRBV7-7 and TRBJ2-3; D is unresolved. Germline assignment: CDR1 SSHAT and CDR2 FNYEAQ (reference sequence). The CDR3 runs to 13 residues. The CDR3 region is CASSSTRTDTQYF. The CDR3 nucleotides read TGTGCTAGCAGCTCGACAAGAACAGATACGCAGTATTTT.

The V and J genes are TRBV4-2 and TRBJ1-4; 7 nucleotides align to TRBD1. The CDR3 is made up of 19 amino acids. Germline CDR1 is LGHNA and CDR2 is YNFKEQ. V lost 4 bases to trimming and J lost 8 bases; unmatched junction nucleotides: 22. CDR3 in amino acids: CASSPGRVGTATTAEKLFF. DNA for the CDR3: TGTGCCAGCAGCCCAGGGAGGGTCGGGACAGCCACTACTGCAGAAAAACTGTTTTTT.

The genes are TRBV25-1 and TRBJ1-5, with TRBD1 identical over 8 bases. V shed 10 bases and J 0 bases; nucleotides not matched to a gene: 14. The CDR3 contains 17 residues. The germline gives CDR1 MGHDK, CDR2 SYGVNS. CDR3: CANPTGEDCDSNQPQHF. The CDR3 DNA sequence: TGTGCCAACCCGACAGGGGAGGATTGTGATAGCAATCAGCCCCAGCATTTT.

The chain uses TRBV5-4 and TRBJ2-7, with 13 bases identical to TRBD2. V shed 3 bases, J shed 2 bases, and the junction held 5 bases outside the gene matches. The CDR3 has 16 amino acids. The V gene's germline CDR1 is SGHNT and CDR2 YYREEE (reference sequence). CDR3 in DNA: TGTGCCAGCAGCTCCCGGACTAGCGGGGGCGCCTACGAGCAGTACTTC. This codes for CASSSRTSGGAYEQYF.

This sequence joins TRBV6-5 and TRBJ1-4; 7 bases align to TRBD1. The germline CDR1 and CDR2 sequences are MNHEY and SVGAGI. With V trimmed by 7 bases and J by 5 bases, 7 bases remained unmatched. The CDR3 extends over 14 amino acids. The CDR3 bases are TGTGCCAGCAAAGGGACAGCCACGAATGAAAAACTGTTTTTT. As protein: CASKGTATNEKLFF.

CDR3 region: CASSPGLASSYNEQFF. For the CDR3, the DNA is TGTGCCAGCAGCCCAGGACTAGCGAGCTCCTACAATGAGCAGTTCTTC. The chain combines TRBV5-4 with TRBJ2-1; 9 bases are shared with TRBD2. The CDR3 is 16 residues long. Germline lookup yields CDR1 SGHNT and CDR2 YYREEE (reference sequence). The V gene end was trimmed by 4 bases and the J gene end by 0 bases; junction bases not matched to a gene: 5.

The chain links TRBV9 to TRBJ2-3, with unresolved D. Trimming cost V 0 bases and J 8 bases, with 4 bases left between them. The CDR3 length is 11 residues. The V gene's germline CDR1 is SGDLS and CDR2 YYNGEE. The CDR3 sequence: CASSVAGTQYF. CDR3 coding DNA: TGTGCCAGCAGCGTAGCGGGTACGCAGTATTTT.

This chain uses TRBV2 with TRBJ2-7, with D perhaps TRBD1 (6 bases). The ends were cut back, 2 bases at V and 3 bases at J, with 17 bases in the middle. Germline V lookup: CDR1 SNHLY, CDR2 FYNNEI. This CDR3 contains 16 residues. DNA of the CDR3: TGTGCCAGCAGTGAACTCACGGGGCAGGGGCTCTACGAGCAGTACTTC. As protein: CASSELTGQGLYEQYF. The entire variable domain, with the rest obtained from reference TRBV2 and TRBJ2-7, is as follows: EPEVTQTPSHQVTQMGQEVILRCVPISNHLYFYWYRQILGQKVEFLVSFYNNEISEKSEIFDDQFSVERPDGSNFTLKIRSTKLEDSAMYFCASSELTGQGLYEQYFGPGTRLTVT.

The chain uses TRBV7-9 and TRBJ2-3; D ambiguous. Trimming shortened V by 5 bases and J by 3 bases, and 6 bases separated the two germline ends. The CDR3 consists of 12 residues. Germline V lookup: CDR1 SEHNR, CDR2 FQNEAQ (reference sequence). CDR3 sequence reads: CASSGFTDTQYF. DNA of the CDR3: TGTGCCAGCAGCGGGTTTACAGATACGCAGTATTTT.

V gene TRBV6-1 combines with J gene TRBJ2-5; 9 bases align to TRBD2. The CDR3 is made up of 15 amino acids. Germline V gives CDR1 MNHNS, CDR2 SASEGT. V shed 8 bases and J 5 bases; nucleotides not matched to a gene: 12. The CDR3 sequence is CASAGLAGLGETQYF. The CDR3 DNA follows: TGTGCCAGCGCTGGGCTAGCGGGGCTCGGGGAGACCCAGTACTTC.

The J gene is TRBJ2-7, the V gene TRBV11-2; D is unclear. V lost 1 base to trimming and J lost 6 bases, with 13 bases between them. This CDR3 is built from 14 residues. In germline, CDR1 is SGHAT, CDR2 FQNNGV. The CDR3 sequence is CASSLALLAVEQYF. CDR3 nucleotides: TGTGCCAGCAGCTTAGCTTTGTTGGCTGTCGAGCAGTACTTC.

V usage is TRBV10-3 and J usage is TRBJ1-5; 7 bases align to TRBD1. The V and J ends lost 8 bases and 5 bases, in that order; junction bases with no gene match: 6. Germline CDR1 reads ENHRY; CDR2 reads SYGVKD. The CDR3 spans 13 residues. As DNA, the CDR3 is TGTGCCATCCGGGACAGTGGTGATCAGCCCCAGCATTTT. Its translation is CAIRDSGDQPQHF.

This rearrangement joins TRBV25-1 to TRBJ2-7; D remains unclear. The CDR3 runs 16 residues. Trimming shortened V by 5 bases and J by 2 bases, and 19 bases separated the two germline ends. CDR1 and CDR2 (germline): MGHDK, SYGVNS. CDR3 in amino acids: CASSPKGFHHPYEQYF. The CDR3, as DNA: TGTGCCAGCAGTCCTAAAGGCTTTCACCATCCCTACGAGCAGTACTTC.

CDR3 sequence: CASSPGPGGNQPQHF. The CDR3 nucleotides read TGTGCCAGTAGTCCCGGGCCAGGGGGCAATCAGCCCCAGCATTTT. The J gene is TRBJ1-5, the V gene TRBV19, with a weak D call TRBD1 (6 bases). This CDR3 region has 15 residues. Trimming cost V 5 bases and J 2 bases, with 13 bases left between them. In germline, CDR1 is LNHDA, CDR2 SQIVND (reference sequence).

The V gene is TRBV6-1, the J gene TRBJ2-3; 7 nucleotides line up with TRBD2. The CDR3 extends over 15 amino acids. Looked up from germline, CDR1 is MNHNS and CDR2 is SASEGT. V shed 4 bases, J shed 3 bases, and the junction held 7 bases outside the gene matches. CDR3: CASSAYPAGTDTQYF. CDR3 bases: TGTGCCAGCAGTGCCTATCCAGCGGGGACAGATACGCAGTATTTT.

This clone was seen a single time. The CDR3 nucleotides are TGTGCCAGCAGCCAACCCAGGGACAGGGCCAACTCTAACTATGGCTACACCTTC. Its translation is CASSQPRDRANSNYGYTF. The chain couples TRBV16 to TRBJ1-2, with 9 bases lining up with TRBD1. The germline V gene encodes CDR1 KGHSY and CDR2 FQNENV. The CDR3 is 18 amino acids. V lost 2 bases and J lost 0; bases outside the gene matches: 10.

This chain links TRBV5-1 with TRBJ1-1; a possible D gene is TRBD1 (5 bases). Germline V CDR1 and CDR2: SGHRS, YFSETQ. Trimming removed 0 bases at V and 0 bases at J, with 9 bases between. This CDR3 comprises 15 residues. The CDR3 is CASSLGTSMNTEAFF. The CDR3 DNA reads TGCGCCAGCAGCTTGGGGACAAGCATGAACACTGAAGCTTTCTTT.

The chain couples TRBV12-5 to TRBJ1-2, with 9 bases lining up with TRBD1. Germline CDR1 reads LGHNT; CDR2 reads FRNRAP. J lost 8 bases, V lost 2 bases, and 9 bases had no gene match. CDR3 length equals 15 residues. CDR3 coding DNA: TGTGCTAGTGGTTTGAACCCGGGACAGGGCGGCGGCTACACCTTC. Protein: CASGLNPGQGGGYTF.

The chain has TRBV20-1 and TRBJ2-3; D uncertain. From germline, CDR1 is DFQATT and CDR2 SNEGSKA (reference sequence). V dropped 3 bases and J dropped 8 bases, with 9 bases sitting between them. The CDR3 is 11 residues long. CDR3 residues: CSASHVGTQYF. Written as DNA, the CDR3 is TGCAGTGCTAGTCATGTAGGTACGCAGTATTTT.